This TCR beta chain was documented in a study of T cells after yellow fever vaccination. Study-wide context: Where fractions had low cell numbers, libraries were prepared from them with the SMART-Seq v4 Ultra Low Input RNA kit.

To note about this clonotype: Its antigen is unknown.

Conversion of TCR transcripts into cDNA relied on 5'RACE template switching, which added a universal primer site and UMIs. TCRdb analysed the 5' RACE reads with MiXCR anew, one entry per CDR3 protein. The table shows about 300,000 distinct CDR3 sequences, with roughly 7% occurring only once. V lost 1 base to trimming and J lost 2 bases, with 10 bases between them. Germline CDR1 and CDR2: LGHNA and YSLEER. The CDR3 has 15 residues. Whole-study results and caveats: The CD4 and CD8 compartments had a small share of their clonotypes in common. Though weaker, the secondary response peaked faster, on day 5 versus 15.

V and J are TRBV4-3 and TRBJ2-3; no reliable D call. The source is a young man who received the YFV17D yellow fever vaccine. The material sequenced was PBMCs, taken 35 to 50 days after the first yellow fever vaccination. This CDR3 is CASSQVRRATDTQYF. Written as DNA, the CDR3 is TGCGCCAGCAGCCAAGTCAGACGGGCCACAGATACGCAGTATTTT.